This T cell receptor (beta chain) was observed in a study of T-cell memory formation after mild COVID-19. Looking at the study overall: The TCR clusters were mostly specific to one donor. Study-level points and caveats: Contracting CD8+ clones were enriched in EMRA, CD4+ mainly in CM and EM. Researchers found some responding clones in pre-infection memory, a sign that cross-reactive memory joined.

This clonotype was picked up a small number of times. The antigen remains unidentified. The CDR3 consists of 17 residues. TCRalpha and TCRbeta libraries used 5'RACE with constant-segment primers and UMIs. TCRdb redid the calling of the 5' RACE reads with MiXCR, one entry per CDR3 protein. There are around 300,000 distinct CDR3 sequences in the sample; 10% to 15% occur only once, and 20% to 25% lies in the top ten. The chain is built from TRBV21-1 and TRBJ2-3; no check of the table's D call, TRBD2, against the DNA was made. TRBV21-1 is tagged as a pseudogene. Sequencing input: PBMCs or a T cell subset sorted from them (not recorded which). The receptor was isolated from a man younger than 35 who had mild COVID-19 (a few samples of this study predate the infection). Cell type and time point are not known. CDR3 amino acids: CASSKGELRGSTDTQYF. The DNA of the CDR3 is TGTGCCAGCAGCAAAGGGGAACTGCGGGGGAGCACAGATACGCAGTATTTT.